Following are 8 T cell receptor beta chains from one sample sequenced in a study of cytotoxic CD8 clonotypes in ibrutinib-treated CLL. Libraries were prepared by immunoSEQ multiplex PCR; TCRdb keeps only in-frame clonotypes and omits some of them. The table has a few hundred thousand clones, around four fifths seen once. This specimen consisted of PBMCs, obtained before ibrutinib treatment. The source is a human donor with chronic lymphocytic leukemia.

The chain's CDR3 is CASSLGRDRLTEAFF. In DNA, the CDR3 is TGTGCCAGCAGCTTAGGCCGGGACAGGCTTACAGAAGCTTTCTTT. The chain links TRBV7-9 to TRBJ1-1, with 8 bases aligning to TRBD1. Looked up from germline, CDR1 is SEHNR and CDR2 is FQNEAQ (reference sequence). V gave up 1 base and J gave up 8 bases; unmatched junction bases: 9. This CDR3 contains 15 residues.

This rearrangement joins TRBV9 to TRBJ2-1; 10 bases align to TRBD2. In germline, CDR1 is SGDLS, CDR2 YYNGEE. After removal of 2 bases from V and 5 bases from J, the junction contained 10 bases not matched to a gene. This CDR3 has 17 residues. The CDR3 here is CASSVRTSGAYHNEQFF. The CDR3 bases are TGTGCCAGCAGCGTTAGGACTAGCGGCGCCTATCACAATGAGCAGTTCTTC.

This chain uses TRBV10-3 with TRBJ1-1; weak D call: TRBD1 (6 bases). CDR1 and CDR2 (germline): ENHRY, SYGVKD. This CDR3 spans 14 amino acids. Trimming took 5 bases from V and 1 from J, leaving 11 bases between them. This CDR3 is CAISPGGANTEAFF. CDR3 coding DNA: TGTGCCATCAGTCCCGGGGGGGCGAACACTGAAGCTTTCTTT.

This chain uses TRBV4-1 with TRBJ2-2; D may be TRBD1 (6 bases). V was trimmed by 1 base and J by 2 bases, leaving 14 bases between them. Germline assignment: CDR1 MGHRA and CDR2 YSYEKL. The CDR3 runs to 17 residues. The CDR3 sequence: CASSQGLGAVNTGELFF. CDR3 nucleotides: TGCGCCAGCAGCCAAGGCCTGGGGGCAGTAAACACCGGGGAGCTGTTTTTT.

The CDR3 region has the DNA TGTGCCAGCAGAAAAGACAGGGCTAGCTCCTACAATGAGCAGTTCTTC. It codes for CASRKDRASSYNEQFF. The V gene is TRBV5-5, the J gene TRBJ2-1; 7 positions agree with TRBD1. The germline CDR1 and CDR2 sequences are SGHKS and YYEKEE (reference sequence). The CDR3 loop spans 16 amino acids. V gave up 5 bases and J gave up 0 bases; unmatched junction bases: 8.

The rearrangement joins TRBV29-1 to TRBJ2-7, with 10 bases that match TRBD2. The germline gives CDR1 SQVTM, CDR2 ANQGSEA. V was clipped by 0 bases and J by 2 bases; unmatched bases: 13. This CDR3 is built from 18 residues. The CDR3 sequence: CSVEDRGLKAGGPYEQYF. The CDR3 DNA is TGCAGCGTTGAAGATCGGGGCCTTAAAGCGGGAGGGCCCTACGAGCAGTACTTC.

J is TRBJ1-1 and V is TRBV4-1; D not certain. CDR1 is MGHRA and CDR2 is YSYEKL in the germline V gene. The CDR3 is made up of 14 amino acids. Trimming took 0 bases from V and 5 from J, leaving 10 bases between them. CDR3 sequence: CASSQDLRGTEAFF. The CDR3 coding sequence is TGCGCCAGCAGCCAAGATCTGCGAGGAACTGAAGCTTTCTTT.

V usage is TRBV28 and J usage is TRBJ1-2; D possibly corresponds to TRBD1 (5 bases). Trimming pared 5 bases from V and 4 bases from J, leaving 14 bases between. Per germline, CDR1 MDHEN and CDR2 SYDVKM. CDR3 length equals 14 residues. This CDR3 is CASSIPFGTYGYTF. The DNA for the CDR3 is TGTGCCAGCAGTATTCCCTTCGGGACCTATGGCTACACCTTC.